The sequence of this TCR beta chain was determined in a study of regulatory T cells in long-lasting Graves disease. CDR3 length: 14 residues. Germline values: CDR1 MDHEN, CDR2 SYDVKM. Trimming removed 4 bases at V and 3 bases at J, with 10 bases between. This clonotype was picked up many times. Its antigen is not known. Whole-study findings and limits: The sample size was small, and this may have reduced accuracy.

The time point denotes: newly diagnosed GD, antithyroid drugs for less than 3 months. After RNA was extracted from PBMCs, the TCR library was made from it. The diagnosis of Graves' disease used American Thyroid Association guidelines. Library construction for TCR beta used iRepertoire HTBI primers and Arm-PCR of CDR3 regions. TCRdb independently ran MiXCR on the multiplex PCR reads; one entry per CDR3 protein. The sample shows a few hundred thousand distinct CDR3 sequences, 10% to 15% of them seen only once. These data are also associated with another study on T cells in Graves' hyperthyroidism and ophthalmopathy. That study reports: Researchers defined stable Graves' hyperthyroidism as no ophthalmopathy progression within 18 months.

This chain connects TRBV28 to TRBJ1-5; D may be TRBD1 (6 bases). The origin of this receptor is a woman younger than 30 with Graves disease. The material sequenced was peripheral blood mononuclear cells (PBMCs), taken at new diagnosis, from a patient treated with antithyroid drugs. The CDR3 nucleotides read TGTGCCAGCAGTTCAGGGGTTGTCAATCAGCCCCAGCATTTT. Its translation is CASSSGVVNQPQHF.